The 11 T cell receptor beta chains reported below all come from one sample, sequenced in a study of OX40 agonist ivuxolimab in advanced cancers. Method: immunoSEQ multiplex PCR; TCRdb's copy keeps in-frame clones and lacks some. Among 25,000 to 40,000 clones, 84% were seen once, and the ten largest hold 20% to 25%. Specimen: CD4+ or CD8+ T cells sorted from blood, collected in a trial of the OX40 agonist ivuxolimab. The receptors come from an adult with an advanced solid tumor such as melanoma, head and neck, liver or kidney cancer.

V and J are TRBV28 and TRBJ2-5, with D unresolved. The CDR3 runs to 13 residues. The V gene's germline CDR1 is MDHEN and CDR2 SYDVKM. V lost 1 base and J 9 bases, leaving 12 bases between the germline ends. CDR3 protein: CASSLSNSGPQYF. The CDR3 DNA sequence: TGTGCCAGCAGTTTATCCAATAGTGGACCCCAGTACTTC.

V gene TRBV19 combines with J gene TRBJ1-1; TRBD1 might be the D (5 bases). CDR3 size: 13 residues. The V gene lost 3 bases and the J gene lost 1 base, with 6 bases spanning the gap. Germline CDR1 and CDR2: LNHDA and SQIVND (reference sequence). This CDR3 reads CASSMGENTEAFF. CDR3 coding DNA: TGTGCCAGTAGTATGGGGGAGAACACTGAAGCTTTCTTT.

The V and J genes are TRBV11-2 and TRBJ2-7; D is unresolved. Looked up from germline, CDR1 is SGHAT and CDR2 is FQNNGV. This CDR3 comprises 12 residues. V shed 3 bases and J shed 2 bases, with 5 bases lying between them. In DNA, the CDR3 is TGTGCCAGCAGCTTCGCGGCCTACGAGCAGTACTTC. Its protein product is CASSFAAYEQYF. Using reference TRBV11-2 and TRBJ2-7 for the parts outside the CDR3, the full variable domain is EAGVAQSPRYKIIEKRQSVAFWCNPISGHATLYWYQQILGQGPKLLIQFQNNGVVDDSQLPKDRFSAERLKGVDSTLKIQPAKLEDSAVYLCASSFAAYEQYFGPGTRLTVT.

J is TRBJ2-6 and V is TRBV10-3, with D perhaps TRBD2 (6 bases). This CDR3 region has 17 residues. The germline V and J ends were trimmed by 1 base and 2 bases, with 12 bases remaining between them. The germline V gene has CDR1 ENHRY and CDR2 SYGVKD. CDR3 in DNA: TGTGCCATCAGTGAGTGGGGACTTTACACTGGGGCCAACGTCCTGACTTTC. Translation: CAISEWGLYTGANVLTF.

This chain joins TRBV5-1 and TRBJ2-7; 9 nucleotides agree with TRBD1. J gave up 2 bases and V 4 bases, and 7 bases lay outside the gene matches. Germline CDR1 is SGHRS and CDR2 is YFSETQ. The CDR3 runs to 15 residues. Here the CDR3 DNA reads TGCGCCAGCAGCCTGGGGACAGGGAGCGCCTACGAGCAGTACTTC. This gives the protein CASSLGTGSAYEQYF.

This chain links TRBV6-1 with TRBJ1-1; possibly TRBD1 for D (5 bases). The CDR3 loop spans 13 amino acids. The V and J ends lost 6 bases and 0 bases respectively, with 8 bases between them. The germline V gene has CDR1 MNHNS and CDR2 SASEGT. The CDR3 DNA reads TGTGCCAGCAGCCCAGGGATGAACACTGAAGCTTTCTTT. Translation: CASSPGMNTEAFF.

V and J are TRBV6-6 and TRBJ2-3, with D possibly TRBD2 on 5 matching bases. V shed 2 bases and J shed 11 bases, with 14 bases lying between them. The CDR3 length is 13 residues. The germline CDR1 and CDR2 sequences are MNHNY and SVGAGI (reference sequence). The CDR3 here is CASSYGSRGGQYF. CDR3 coding DNA: TGTGCCAGCAGTTACGGGAGCAGAGGTGGGCAGTATTTT.

The V call is TRBV6-1, the J call TRBJ2-1; 10 bases map to TRBD2. From germline, CDR1 is MNHNS and CDR2 SASEGT. V shed 7 bases and J 9 bases; nucleotides not matched to a gene: 12. The CDR3 contains 15 residues. CDR3 region: CASIGSGRVPLEQFF. CDR3 DNA: TGTGCCAGCATTGGGAGCGGGAGGGTCCCTCTTGAGCAGTTCTTC.

CDR3 DNA sequence: TGTGCCAGCGGATCGACAGGGGAAGCGAACACTGAAGCTTTCTTT. It translates to CASGSTGEANTEAFF. The chain is built from TRBV6-5 and TRBJ1-1, with 8 nucleotides matching TRBD1. Germline V gives CDR1 MNHEY, CDR2 SVGAGI. V dropped 8 bases and J dropped 1; count of bases not matched to a gene: 9. This CDR3 has 15 amino acids.

The rearrangement uses TRBV7-8 and TRBJ1-5; a weak D match, TRBD1 (5 bases). CDR1 is SGHVS and CDR2 is FQNEAQ in the germline V gene. Trimming took off 6 bases at V and 1 base at J, with 16 bases between the two ends. This CDR3 comprises 16 residues. The CDR3, as DNA: TGTGCCAGCAGTCATAAGAGGGACCGAAGCAATCAGCCCCAGCATTTT. Translating it yields CASSHKRDRSNQPQHF.

The V call is TRBV30, the J call TRBJ2-7, with 9 bases lining up with TRBD1. V trimming: 5 bases; J trimming: 2 bases; junction bases outside the gene matches: 10. CDR3 length: 15 amino acids. The germline gives CDR1 GTSNPN, CDR2 SVGIG (reference sequence). The CDR3, as DNA: TGTGCCTGGGGAGGACTCGGACAGGGGACCTACGAGCAGTACTTC. As protein: CAWGGLGQGTYEQYF.